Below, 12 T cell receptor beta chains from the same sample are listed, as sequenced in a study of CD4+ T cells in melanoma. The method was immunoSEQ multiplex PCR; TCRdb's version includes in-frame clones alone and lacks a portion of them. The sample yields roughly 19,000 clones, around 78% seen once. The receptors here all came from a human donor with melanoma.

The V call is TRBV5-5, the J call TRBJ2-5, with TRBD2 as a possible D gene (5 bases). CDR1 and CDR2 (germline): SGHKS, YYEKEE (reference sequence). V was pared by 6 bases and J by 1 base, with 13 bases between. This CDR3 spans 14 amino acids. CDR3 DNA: TGTGCCAGCACGGACCGGACTCCCCAAGAGACCCAGTACTTC. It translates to CASTDRTPQETQYF.

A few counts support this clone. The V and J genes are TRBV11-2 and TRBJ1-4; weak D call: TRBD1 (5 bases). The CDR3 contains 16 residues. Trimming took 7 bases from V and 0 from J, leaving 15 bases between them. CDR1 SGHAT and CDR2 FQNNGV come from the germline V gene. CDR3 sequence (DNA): TGTGCCAGCAACTCAAGGGGTTCTGCAACTAATGAAAAACTGTTTTTT. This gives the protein CASNSRGSATNEKLFF.

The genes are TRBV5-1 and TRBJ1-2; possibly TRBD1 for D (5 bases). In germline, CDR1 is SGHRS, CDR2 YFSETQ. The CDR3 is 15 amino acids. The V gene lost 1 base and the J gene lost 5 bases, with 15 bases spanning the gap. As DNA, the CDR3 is TGCGCCAGCAGCTTGTACGGTGGGGGTGATTATGGCTACACCTTC. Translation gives CASSLYGGGDYGYTF.

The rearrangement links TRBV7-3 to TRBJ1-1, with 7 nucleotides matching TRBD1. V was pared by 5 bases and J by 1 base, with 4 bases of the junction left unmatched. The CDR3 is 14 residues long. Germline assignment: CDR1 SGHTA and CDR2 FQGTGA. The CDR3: CASSMDRRNTEAFF. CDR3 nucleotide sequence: TGTGCCAGCAGCATGGACAGGCGGAACACTGAAGCTTTCTTT.

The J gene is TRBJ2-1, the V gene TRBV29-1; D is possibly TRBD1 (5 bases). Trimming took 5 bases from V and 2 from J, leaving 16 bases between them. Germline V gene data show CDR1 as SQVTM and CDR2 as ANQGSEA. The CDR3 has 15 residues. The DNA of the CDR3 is TGCAGCGTTTCCAAAGGGGTCGAGACCTACAATGAGCAGTTCTTC. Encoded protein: CSVSKGVETYNEQFF.

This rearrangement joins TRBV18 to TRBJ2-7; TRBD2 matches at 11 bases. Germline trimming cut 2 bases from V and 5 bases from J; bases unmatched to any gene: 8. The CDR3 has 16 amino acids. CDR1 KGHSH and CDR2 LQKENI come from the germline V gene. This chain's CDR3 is CASSPVGLAGGNEQYF. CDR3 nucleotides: TGTGCCAGCTCACCAGTCGGGCTAGCGGGGGGTAACGAGCAGTACTTC. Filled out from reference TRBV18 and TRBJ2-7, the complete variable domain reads NAGVMQNPRHLVRRRGQEARLRCSPMKGHSHVYWYRQLPEEGLKFMVYLQKENIIDESGMPKERFSAEFPKEGPSILRIQQVVRGDSAAYFCASSPVGLAGGNEQYFGPGTRLTVT.

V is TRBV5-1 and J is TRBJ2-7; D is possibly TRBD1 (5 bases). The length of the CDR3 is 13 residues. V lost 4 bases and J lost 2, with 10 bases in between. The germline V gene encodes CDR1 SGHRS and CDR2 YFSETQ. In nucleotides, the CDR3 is TGCGCCAGCAGCCCTGCCAGGGCCTACGAGCAGTACTTC. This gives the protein CASSPARAYEQYF.

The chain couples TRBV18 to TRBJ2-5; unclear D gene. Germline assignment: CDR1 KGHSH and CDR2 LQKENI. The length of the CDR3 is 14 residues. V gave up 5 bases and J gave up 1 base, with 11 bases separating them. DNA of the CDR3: TGTGCCAGCTCAACGATGACGACCCAAGAGACCCAGTACTTC. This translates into CASSTMTTQETQYF.

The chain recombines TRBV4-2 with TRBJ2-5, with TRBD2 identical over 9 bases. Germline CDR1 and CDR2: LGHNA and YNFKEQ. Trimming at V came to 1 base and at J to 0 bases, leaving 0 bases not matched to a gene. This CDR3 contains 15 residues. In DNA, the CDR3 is TGTGCCAGCAGCCAAGGGACTAGCGACCAAGAGACCCAGTACTTC. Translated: CASSQGTSDQETQYF.

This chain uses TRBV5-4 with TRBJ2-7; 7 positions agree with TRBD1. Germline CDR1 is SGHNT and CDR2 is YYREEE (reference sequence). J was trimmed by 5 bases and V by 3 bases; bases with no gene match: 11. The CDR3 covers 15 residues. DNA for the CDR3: TGTGCCAGCAGCTCCGTCGACAGGGCGGCCCACGAGCAGTACTTC. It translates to CASSSVDRAAHEQYF.

The CDR3 DNA reads TGTGCCAGCAGTGAGGAGGCCTGGGGCGGGGAAGCTTTCTTT. This codes for CASSEEAWGGEAFF. The chain joins TRBV6-1 to TRBJ1-1; a possible D gene is TRBD1 (5 bases). The CDR3 is 14 residues long. Trimming took 3 bases from V and 8 from J, leaving 16 bases between them. Germline CDR1 and CDR2: MNHNS and SASEGT.

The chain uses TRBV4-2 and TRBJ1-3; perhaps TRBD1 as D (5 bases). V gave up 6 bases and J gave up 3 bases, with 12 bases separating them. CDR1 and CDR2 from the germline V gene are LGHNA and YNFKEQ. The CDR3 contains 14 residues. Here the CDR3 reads CASSPAGFGNTIYF. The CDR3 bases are TGTGCCAGCAGTCCTGCAGGGTTTGGAAACACCATATATTTT.